Listed below are T cell receptor beta chains from one sample, sequenced in a study of blood T cell repertoires in COVID-19. Sequencing was performed with immunoSEQ multiplex PCR; in TCRdb, only in-frame clones are kept and a portion is missing. The data hold approximately 94,000 clones, with approximately 80% observed a single time. What was sequenced was peripheral blood. The receptors originated from a man in his 70s with active or convalescent COVID-19. Each CDR3 is given with its conserved first and last residue. D genes are given only for firm matches. Expanded clones are given a class, and other clones once, few, many or no size at all.

j_gene	abundance	d_gene	v_gene	CDR3nt	CDR3aa
TRBJ2-3	-	-	TRBV5-1	TGCGCCAGCAGCTTGGGGGGCCTAACAACTAGCACAGATACGCAGTATTTT	CASSLGGLTTSTDTQYF
TRBJ1-2	-	TRBD1	TRBV10-3	TGTGCCATCAGGGGTGTTGGACAGGGGGCGTTTGGTGGCTATGGCTACACCTTC	CAIRGVGQGAFGGYGYTF
TRBJ2-5	-	-	TRBV5-6	TGTGCCAGCACCCGACAGGACCAAGAGACCCAGTACTTC	CASTRQDQETQYF
TRBJ2-7	-	TRBD1	TRBV24-1	TGTGCCACCAGTGATTTGAAGGTTGGACAGGCCAGCTCCTACGAGCAGTACTTC	CATSDLKVGQASSYEQYF
TRBJ2-1	-	TRBD2	TRBV2	TGTGCCAGCAGCGTGCAGCGGGAAATAAATGAGCAGTTCTTC	CASSVQREINEQFF
TRBJ2-7	-	TRBD1	TRBV6-2/TRBV6-3	TGTGCCAGCAGTTTGACAGGGGGAACTGTCCCCTACGAGCAGTACTTC	CASSLTGGTVPYEQYF
TRBJ1-1	-	-	TRBV18	TGTGCCAGCTCACCATCCACAGGGAAAAACACTGAAGCTTTCTTT	CASSPSTGKNTEAFF
TRBJ1-6	-	-	TRBV27	TGTGCCAGCGGGTGGACAAGTGTATATAATTCACCCCTCCACTTT	CASGWTSVYNSPLHF
TRBJ1-4	-	-	TRBV2	TGTGCCAGCAGTGTCGGGGGAGCTAATGAAAAACTGTTTTTT	CASSVGGANEKLFF
TRBJ1-5	-	-	TRBV28	TGTGCCAGCAGTTTACCCCCGGGATTAAGGGATGTGGGCAATCAGCCCCAGCATTTT	CASSLPPGLRDVGNQPQHF
TRBJ2-7	-	TRBD2	TRBV5-5	TGTGCCAGCAGCTTATTCCTAGCGGGAGGTCGTGAGCAGTACTTC	CASSLFLAGGREQYF
TRBJ1-1	-	-	TRBV7-8	TGTGCCAGCAGCTCCAGAGGACAGATGGGAACTGAAGCTTTCTTT	CASSSRGQMGTEAFF
TRBJ1-1	few	-	TRBV29-1	TGCAGCGTTACGGGGATAGGGAACACTGAAGCTTTCTTT	CSVTGIGNTEAFF
TRBJ2-5	-	TRBD2	TRBV15	TGTGCCACCAGCAGAGGGAATCTAGCGGGAGGGACGGGAGAGACCCAGTACTTC	CATSRGNLAGGTGETQYF
TRBJ2-7	-	-	TRBV2	TGTGCCAGCAGTGTAGGGGCCGGGACTTATGGCGAGCAGTACTTC	CASSVGAGTYGEQYF
TRBJ2-7	-	TRBD2	TRBV7-8	TGTGCCAGCAGACTAGGGGTGCTAGCGGGAGTCTACGAGCAGTACTTC	CASRLGVLAGVYEQYF
TRBJ1-1	-	-	TRBV5-1	TGCGCCAGCAGCTTGGACGGGAACATGAACACTGAAGCTTTCTTT	CASSLDGNMNTEAFF
TRBJ2-2	-	-	TRBV9	TGTGCCAGCAGCGTCCATAATGGGGGGACCGGGGAGCTGTTTTTT	CASSVHNGGTGELFF
TRBJ2-1	-	-	TRBV15	TGTGCCACCAGCAGAGGGGGCGTCGGCTTGGTGTTCTTC	CATSRGGVGLVFF
TRBJ1-1	once	-	TRBV7-2	TGTGCCAGCAGCTTGGGCTTTTTTCGGGGGAGCGGAGACACTGAAGCTTTCTTT	CASSLGFFRGSGDTEAFF
TRBJ2-2	few	-	TRBV19	TGTGCCAGTAGTACGGCCCTAAAAGGGGGCACCGGGGAGCTGTTTTTT	CASSTALKGGTGELFF
TRBJ2-5	-	TRBD1	TRBV19	TGTGCCAGTAGTAGGACAGGGCGGCAAGAGACCCAGTACTTC	CASSRTGRQETQYF
TRBJ2-7	-	-	TRBV6-2/TRBV6-3	TGTGCCAGCAGTTACCCCCCGTACGAGCAGTACTTC	CASSYPPYEQYF
TRBJ1-5	-	TRBD1	TRBV24-1	TGTGCCACCAGTGACCCGACGGGACAGGGAGCGCCCCAGCATTTT	CATSDPTGQGAPQHF
TRBJ2-1	-	-	TRBV5-1	TGCGCCAGCAGTTCGGGAACCTCCTACAATGAGCAGTTCTTC	CASSSGTSYNEQFF
TRBJ2-7	-	-	TRBV5-1	TGCGCCAGCAGCTTGATCACAGATTACGAGCAGTACTTC	CASSLITDYEQYF
TRBJ2-6	few	-	TRBV5-4	TGTGCCAGCAGTCAACATGGCGGCTCTGGGGCCAACGTCCTGACTTTC	CASSQHGGSGANVLTF
TRBJ2-3	once	TRBD1	TRBV9	TGTGCCAGCAGCGCTGGGACAGACGATCCTTATACGCAGTATTTT	CASSAGTDDPYTQYF
TRBJ2-5	-	-	TRBV19	TGTGCCAGTAGTGCCCCGGCGGGCGGGCTACAAGAGACCCAGTACTTC	CASSAPAGGLQETQYF
TRBJ2-7	few	-	TRBV6-5	TGTGCCAGCAGTTACTCGAATAGCCCCATCTACGAGCAGTACTTC	CASSYSNSPIYEQYF
TRBJ1-2	-	-	TRBV18	TGTGCCAGCTCAACCATTGGGGGGAACTATGGCTACACCTTC	CASSTIGGNYGYTF
TRBJ1-3	-	-	TRBV7-8	TGTGCCAGCAGCCCCGCGTCCGTATCCTCTGGAAACACCATATATTTT	CASSPASVSSGNTIYF
TRBJ2-2	-	-	TRBV27	TGTGCCAGCATTTCTCTCGGGAACACCGGGGAGCTGTTTTTT	CASISLGNTGELFF
TRBJ2-1	-	-	TRBV19	TGTGCCAGTACGGGGACACCGAGCTCCTACAATGAGCAGTTCTTC	CASTGTPSSYNEQFF
TRBJ1-3	-	TRBD1	TRBV9	TGTGCCAGCAGCGGACCGGGACAGGTCTCTGGAAACACCATATATTTT	CASSGPGQVSGNTIYF
TRBJ2-7	-	-	TRBV9	TGTGCCAGCAGCGTAGAAGCGGTCTCCTACGAGCAGTACTTC	CASSVEAVSYEQYF
TRBJ2-3	-	TRBD2	TRBV11-1	TGTGCCAGCAGCTCCTGGACTAGCGGGCTCACAGATACGCAGTATTTT	CASSSWTSGLTDTQYF
TRBJ2-1	-	TRBD1	TRBV27	TGTGCCAGCAGTTTATTTCAGGGGGCGAGGAATGAGCAGTTCTTC	CASSLFQGARNEQFF
TRBJ2-1	once	TRBD2	TRBV11-2	TGTGCCAGGGGAGCGGGAGGCCCCTACAATGAGCAGTTCTTC	CARGAGGPYNEQFF
TRBJ1-2	-	-	TRBV28	TGTGCCAGCAGACCGCCGGGGGGGGGCGCCGATGGCTACACCTTC	CASRPPGGGADGYTF
TRBJ2-1	-	-	TRBV12-1	TGTGCCACCCGAAGAACAGGGGGTGGAAATGAGCAGTTCTTC	CATRRTGGGNEQFF
TRBJ1-6	-	-	TRBV2	TGTGCCAGCAGTGCAAATCGGGGAAGTAATTCACCCCTCCACTTT	CASSANRGSNSPLHF
TRBJ2-3	-	-	TRBV2	TGTGCCAGCAGTGAAGAGGTGTCAGCGGTCCTGCGTTCAGATACGCAGTATTTT	CASSEEVSAVLRSDTQYF
TRBJ1-4	few	-	TRBV7-9	TGTGCCAGCACCACAGGGTTCTCGAATGAAAAACTGTTTTTT	CASTTGFSNEKLFF
TRBJ1-2	-	-	TRBV5-5	TGTGCCAGCAGCTTTCACACAGTCGCCGACTATGGCTACACCTTC	CASSFHTVADYGYTF
TRBJ1-1	-	-	TRBV27	TGTGCCAGCAGTTTAAGGGGCCAGAAACTTAACACTGAAGCTTTCTTT	CASSLRGQKLNTEAFF
TRBJ2-7	-	TRBD2	TRBV3-1/TRBV3-2	TGTGCCAGCAGCCAAGACACGGGAGGCCTATCAGAGCAGTACTTC	CASSQDTGGLSEQYF
TRBJ1-6	-	TRBD1	TRBV23-1	TGCGCCATGCGGACAGGGGGGGGTTCACCCCTCCACTTT	CAMRTGGGSPLHF
TRBJ1-2	few	-	TRBV28	TGTGCCAGCAAAAATTTGCCCGGTGGCTACACCTTC	CASKNLPGGYTF
TRBJ1-2	-	-	TRBV2	TGTGCCAGCCGTCCCGACAGATACCACTATGGCTACACCTTC	CASRPDRYHYGYTF
TRBJ1-2	-	-	TRBV27	TGTGCCAGCAGTTTAATGGCGGGGACCCGCTATGGCTACACCTTC	CASSLMAGTRYGYTF
TRBJ1-4	-	-	TRBV19	TGTGCCAGTAGTCCACAGGGCTTGGCTGAAAAACTGTTTTTT	CASSPQGLAEKLFF
TRBJ1-4	-	-	TRBV27	TGTGCCAGCAGTTTAGTTCCAGGGGTTAATGAAAAACTGTTTTTT	CASSLVPGVNEKLFF
TRBJ2-7	-	TRBD2	TRBV27	TGTGCCAGCAGTCGACTAGCGGGAGAATGGGAGCAGTACTTC	CASSRLAGEWEQYF
TRBJ1-2	-	-	TRBV28	TGTGCCAGCTGGGACACTGATGCCTATGGCTACACCTTC	CASWDTDAYGYTF
TRBJ1-2	-	TRBD1	TRBV6-2/TRBV6-3	TGTGCCAGCAGTTACCCAAGGGGGCAGAGGGATGGCTACACCTTC	CASSYPRGQRDGYTF
TRBJ2-6	-	TRBD1	TRBV5-5	TGTGCCAGCAGCCGCGTCCGGACAGGGGGGAACTCTGGGGCCAACGTCCTGACTTTC	CASSRVRTGGNSGANVLTF